The 26 T cell receptor beta chains reported below all come from one sample, sequenced in a study. TCRdb recomputed calls from the 5' RACE reads with MiXCR, one row per CDR3 protein. This sample has some 62,000 distinct CDR3 sequences, with roughly 30% found just once. The specimen sequenced was tumor-infiltrating naive CD4+ T cells sorted from the breast tumor. The subset denotes: naive CD4+ T cells, CD4+CD45RA+CD25-. These receptors all come from a female donor with breast cancer.

The gene calls are TRBV6-2 or TRBV6-3 and TRBJ2-6, with D possibly matching TRBD2 (6 bases). The V gene lost 5 bases and the J gene lost 4 bases, with 9 bases spanning the gap. The germline V gene encodes CDR1 MNHEY and CDR2 SVGEGT. This CDR3 has 14 residues. CDR3 sequence reads: CASSDGGGANVLTF. In DNA, the CDR3 is TGTGCCAGCAGTGACGGAGGGGGGGCCAACGTCCTGACTTTC.

The chain carries TRBV7-2 and TRBJ2-2; tentatively, D is TRBD2 (7 bases). The CDR3 is made up of 14 amino acids. Germline V lookup: CDR1 SGHTA, CDR2 FQGNSA. With 6 bases removed from V and 5 bases from J, the gap between germline ends came to 13 bases. CDR3 in DNA: TGTGCCAGCAGTATAGGGGGAGGGACCGGGGAGCTGTTTTTT. Translating gives CASSIGGGTGELFF.

This chain joins TRBV5-1 and TRBJ1-1; 8 bases match TRBD1. The CDR3 length is 16 residues. Germline CDR1 is SGHRS and CDR2 is YFSETQ. V lost 3 bases and J lost 0; bases outside the gene matches: 7. CDR3 nucleotides: TGCGCCAGCAGCTACAGACAGGGGAGCATGAACACTGAAGCTTTCTTT. As protein: CASSYRQGSMNTEAFF.

Comments on this clonotype: A much larger clone lies a single base off, so this may be a read error. V and J are TRBV6-2 or TRBV6-3 and TRBJ2-4, with D possibly TRBD2 on 5 matching bases. CDR1 is MNHEY and CDR2 is SVGEGT in the germline V gene. Trimming removed 2 bases at V and 3 bases at J, with 23 bases between. CDR3 size: 19 residues. This CDR3 reads CASSYLSRRPEKGKNIQYF. The CDR3 nucleotides are TGTGCCAGCAGTTACCTGAGCAGGAGGCCGGAAAAGGGCAAAAACATTCAGTACTTC.

The chain links TRBV4-3 to TRBJ1-1; TRBD1 agrees at 7 bases. The CDR3 spans 13 residues. Germline V gene data show CDR1 as LGHNA and CDR2 as YSLEER. V lost 3 bases to trimming and J lost 7 bases; unmatched junction nucleotides: 5. The CDR3 coding sequence is TGCGCCAGCAGCCAGAATGGGGACAGTGAAGCTTTCTTT. This encodes CASSQNGDSEAFF.

A few counts support this clonotype. The V and J genes are TRBV12-3 or TRBV12-4 and TRBJ1-2; possibly TRBD1 for D (6 bases). V lost 5 bases and J lost 4, with 8 bases in between. The CDR3 contains 12 residues. The CDR3 loop reads CASSADSYGYTF. The CDR3 DNA is TGTGCCAGCAGTGCGGACAGCTATGGCTACACCTTC.

Only a few counts were recorded for this clonotype. The rearrangement links TRBV7-9 to TRBJ2-1, with D unclear. Germline loops: CDR1 SEHNR, CDR2 FQNEAQ (reference sequence). The V gene lost 4 bases and the J gene lost 9 bases, with 13 bases spanning the gap. The CDR3 length is 13 residues. The CDR3 nucleotides read TGTGCCAGCAGCTCGCGGCGCGTGGGTGAGCAGTTCTTC. It translates to CASSSRRVGEQFF.

The V and J genes are TRBV3-1 and TRBJ1-6; D is uncertain. The length of the CDR3 is 14 residues. Germline-derived CDR1 and CDR2 are LGHDT and YNNKEL (reference sequence). V dropped 3 bases and J dropped 7 bases, with 10 bases sitting between them. The CDR3 DNA follows: TGTGCCAGCAGCCATCGGGTGGGAAATTCACCCCTCCACTTT. As protein: CASSHRVGNSPLHF.

The chain has TRBV27 and TRBJ1-6, with no clear D. V lost 6 bases and J lost 9, with 3 bases in between. CDR1 is MNHEY and CDR2 is SMNVEV in the germline V gene (reference sequence). The CDR3 loop spans 10 amino acids. CDR3 amino acids: CASRVSPLHF. The CDR3 DNA reads as TGTGCCAGCAGGGTTTCACCCCTCCACTTT.

This clonotype came up a few times. The rearrangement links TRBV7-9 to TRBJ2-7; D gene unclear. Germline V gene data show CDR1 as SEHNR and CDR2 as FQNEAQ (reference sequence). The CDR3 length is 13 residues. Trimming cost V 5 bases and J 6 bases, with 14 bases left between them. Here the CDR3 DNA reads TGTGCCAGCAGCCCCGGCTCGCCGGGCGAGCAGTACTTC. Translation gives CASSPGSPGEQYF.

This clonotype appeared a single time. The CDR3 does not close with the conserved phenylalanine or tryptophan, likely indicating a read error. The V call is TRBV18, the J call TRBJ2-4, with D perhaps assigned TRBD1 or TRBD2 (5 bases each). The CDR3 consists of 15 residues. V was shortened by 3 bases and J by 6 bases, with 15 bases between the two germline ends. Looked up from germline, CDR1 is KGHSH and CDR2 is LQKENI. CDR3 DNA: TGTGCCAGCTCACCGCGAAGGGGACCCGGAAACATTCAGTACTCC. It specifies CASSPRRGPGNIQYS.

This clonotype was picked up many times. The chain carries TRBV6-1 and TRBJ2-1; TRBD2 aligns across 11 bases. Germline V gene data show CDR1 as MNHNS and CDR2 as SASEGT. The CDR3 sequence is 15 residues long. V gave up 7 bases and J gave up 9 bases; unmatched junction bases: 11. CDR3 bases: TGTGCCAGCATGGGGTTAGCGGGGGGGCGCGGTGAGCAGTTCTTC. Translated: CASMGLAGGRGEQFF.

This clonotype was found a few times. The chain combines TRBV5-1 with TRBJ1-6; 8 nucleotides agree with TRBD1. Looked up from germline, CDR1 is SGHRS and CDR2 is YFSETQ. Germline trimming cut 4 bases from V and 4 bases from J; bases unmatched to any gene: 4. The CDR3 sequence is 15 residues long. CDR3 loop: CASSPDRGYNSPLHF. The CDR3 DNA sequence: TGCGCCAGCAGCCCTGACAGGGGATATAATTCACCCCTCCACTTT. Variable domain in full (rest from reference TRBV5-1 and TRBJ1-6): KAGVTQTPRYLIKTRGQQVTLSCSPISGHRSVSWYQQTPGQGLQFLFEYFSETQRNKGNFPGRFSGRQFSNSRSEMNVSTLELGDSALYLCASSPDRGYNSPLHFGNGTRLTVT.

CDR3 in amino acids: CASSLRQGGIVPSGANVLTF. CDR3 DNA sequence: TGTGCCAGCAGTCTGCGACAGGGTGGAATCGTTCCCTCTGGGGCCAACGTCCTGACTTTC. V gene TRBV6-5 combines with J gene TRBJ2-6; 7 bases agree with TRBD1. Per the germline V gene, CDR1 is MNHEY and CDR2 is SVGAGI. Losses at the gene ends were 5 bases for V and 0 bases for J; bases not matched to a gene: 16. The CDR3 is made up of 20 amino acids.

The chain joins TRBV5-1 to TRBJ2-2; D not certain. Germline V gene sequence: CDR1 SGHRS, CDR2 YFSETQ. V was cut by 4 bases and J by 2 bases, with 9 bases left in between. CDR3 length: 14 amino acids. This CDR3 is CASSLLGNTGELFF. The CDR3, as DNA: TGCGCCAGCAGCCTCCTTGGTAACACCGGGGAGCTGTTTTTT.

Regarding this clonotype: A read error may produce the germline difference seen at one junction end. The chain has TRBV29-1 and TRBJ2-7, with TRBD2 matching 9 bases. The CDR3 sequence is 14 residues long. Germline V gives CDR1 SQVTM, CDR2 ANQGSEA. The CDR3 coding sequence is TGCGGCGTTGAGGTCTCGGGACTAGCCGACGAGCAGTACTTC. This encodes CGVEVSGLADEQYF.

This clonotype came up a few times. V gene TRBV7-3 combines with J gene TRBJ2-7; D is unresolved. Germline assignment: CDR1 SGHTA and CDR2 FQGTGA. V was pared by 5 bases and J by 0 bases, with 20 bases between. This CDR3 has 17 amino acids. The CDR3 here is CASSPRSLISSSYEQYF. For the CDR3, the DNA is TGTGCCAGCAGCCCTCGATCGTTGATATCAAGCTCCTACGAGCAGTACTTC.

In this sample, this clonotype turned up many times. The chain links TRBV4-1 to TRBJ1-4; 9 bases line up with TRBD1. V dropped 4 bases and J dropped 5; count of bases not matched to a gene: 5. This CDR3 comprises 15 residues. Germline CDR1 reads MGHRA; CDR2 reads YSYEKL. The DNA for the CDR3 is TGCGCCAGCAGCCGAATACAGGGGGCGAATGAAAAACTGTTTTTT. This gives the protein CASSRIQGANEKLFF.

This clonotype has a handful of counts. The V gene is TRBV29-1, the J gene TRBJ2-5; D unresolved. V dropped 1 base and J dropped 0 bases, with 6 bases sitting between them. This CDR3 contains 13 residues. Germline V gene sequence: CDR1 SQVTM, CDR2 ANQGSEA. The chain's CDR3 is CSVEGTDQETQYF. As DNA, the CDR3 is TGCAGCGTTGAAGGGACGGACCAAGAGACCCAGTACTTC.

In regard to this clonotype: A junction end diverges from the germline sequence, so it may reflect a read error. V is TRBV6-6 and J is TRBJ2-3, with 9 nucleotides matching TRBD2. This CDR3 region has 16 residues. Germline loops: CDR1 MNHNY, CDR2 SVGAGI (reference sequence). The CDR3 bases are TGTGCCAGCGGTTACCATCTAGCGGGATCTGGAGATACGCGGTATTTT. Encoded protein: CASGYHLAGSGDTRYF.

This clonotype was counted at least ten times. The rearrangement links TRBV29-1 to TRBJ1-2; D is uncertain. Germline loops: CDR1 SQVTM, CDR2 ANQGSEA. V was shortened by 2 bases and J by 8 bases, with 9 bases between the two germline ends. This CDR3 comprises 11 residues. This CDR3 reads CSVEQAGGYTF. DNA of the CDR3: TGCAGCGTTGAACAGGCTGGCGGCTACACCTTC.

This clonotype occurred a few times. The chain carries TRBV11-1 and TRBJ2-3; D is possibly TRBD1 or TRBD2 (5 bases each). Germline CDR1 SGHAT, CDR2 FQDESV (reference sequence). The V and J ends lost 5 bases and 0 bases respectively, with 21 bases between them. The CDR3 totals 18 residues. The CDR3 region is CASSARLPGPSSTDTQYF. The CDR3 DNA reads as TGTGCCAGCAGCGCTAGACTACCGGGGCCGTCTAGCACAGATACGCAGTATTTT. The variable domain in full, completed from reference TRBV11-1 and TRBJ2-3, reads EAEVAQSPRYKITEKSQAVAFWCDPISGHATLYWYRQILGQGPELLVQFQDESVVDDSQLPKDRFSAERLKGVDSTLKIQPAELGDSAMYLCASSARLPGPSSTDTQYFGPGTRLTVL.

This clonotype was seen only once. The chain has TRBV7-8 and TRBJ2-2; D tentatively reads TRBD1 or TRBD2 (6 bases each). Germline-derived CDR1 and CDR2 are SGHVS and FQNEAQ. V was shortened by 10 bases and J by 5 bases, with 23 bases between the two germline ends. The CDR3 extends over 16 amino acids. This CDR3 is CATMVDIRGRTGELFF. The CDR3 region has the DNA TGTGCCACCATGGTCGATATAAGGGGGAGGACCGGGGAGCTGTTTTTT.

The J gene is TRBJ1-6, the V gene TRBV12-3 or TRBV12-4, with TRBD1 matching 7 bases. This CDR3 spans 16 amino acids. The V gene end was trimmed by 1 base and the J gene end by 4 bases; junction bases not matched to a gene: 4. CDR3 DNA: TGTGCCAGCAGTTTAGGGACAGGCTTTTATAATTCACCCCTCCACTTT. Residues: CASSLGTGFYNSPLHF.

This clonotype was seen a few times. The genes are TRBV4-2 and TRBJ1-1; TRBD1 agrees at 7 bases. V was pared by 0 bases and J by 2 bases, with 9 bases of the junction left unmatched. This CDR3 has 17 amino acids. Germline V gene data show CDR1 as LGHNA and CDR2 as YNFKEQ. In DNA, the CDR3 is TGTGCCAGCAGCCAAGAATTTAATAGGGACAGAAACACTGAAGCTTTCTTT. As protein: CASSQEFNRDRNTEAFF.

This clonotype occurred a few times. V and J are TRBV20-1 and TRBJ1-1, with D hard to call. Trimming removed 4 bases at V and 2 bases at J, with 11 bases between. CDR1 and CDR2 from the germline V gene are DFQATT and SNEGSKA (reference sequence). The CDR3 loop spans 13 amino acids. CDR3 in amino acids: CSANWISNTEAFF. The CDR3 DNA sequence: TGCAGTGCTAACTGGATCAGTAACACTGAAGCTTTCTTT.